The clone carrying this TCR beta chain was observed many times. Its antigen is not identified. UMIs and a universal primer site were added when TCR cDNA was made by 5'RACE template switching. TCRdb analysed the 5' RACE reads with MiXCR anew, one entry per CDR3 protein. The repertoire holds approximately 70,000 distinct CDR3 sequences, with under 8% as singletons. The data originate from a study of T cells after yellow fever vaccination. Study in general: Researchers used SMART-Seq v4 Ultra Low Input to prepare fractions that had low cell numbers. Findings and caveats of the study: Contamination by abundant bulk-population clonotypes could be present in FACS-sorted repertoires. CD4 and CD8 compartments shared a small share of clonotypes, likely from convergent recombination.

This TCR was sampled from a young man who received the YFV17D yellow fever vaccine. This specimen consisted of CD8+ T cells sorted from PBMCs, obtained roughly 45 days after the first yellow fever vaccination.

CDR3 residues: CGPASGMYQETQYF. As DNA, the CDR3 is TGCGGTCCTGCTAGCGGAATGTACCAAGAGACCCAGTACTTC. The chain combines TRBV20-1 with TRBJ2-5, with TRBD2 matching over 7 bases. This CDR3 region has 14 residues. Per germline, CDR1 DFQATT and CDR2 SNEGSKA (reference sequence).